This T cell receptor (beta chain) derives from a study of T cells in Graves' hyperthyroidism and ophthalmopathy. The source material, RNA transcripts, was used to amplify TCR beta CDR3 regions. Using the HTBI primer set, a first-round RT-PCR was run on the TCR CDR3. TCRdb used MiXCR to reprocess the multiplex PCR reads, holding one entry per CDR3 protein. The top ten hold around 7.7% of the sample, which has 700,000 or so distinct CDR3 sequences, roughly 17% seen once. The sequencing input was blood. This TCR was recovered from a man aged 18 to 30 with Graves' hyperthyroidism.

DNA for the CDR3: TGCAGCGTGTCACGGACAGGGACGAACACCGGGGAGCTGTTTTTT. This gives the protein CSVSRTGTNTGELFF. The V gene is TRBV29-1, the J gene TRBJ2-2; 8 bases are shared with TRBD1. The germline V gene encodes CDR1 SQVTM and CDR2 ANQGSEA. The CDR3 has 15 amino acids. The V and J ends lost 6 bases and 0 bases, in that order; junction bases with no gene match: 6.